The rows below give T cell receptor beta chains drawn from one sample of a study of cytomegalovirus exposure and HLA in healthy donors. Sequencing used immunoSEQ multiplex PCR; TCRdb keeps in-frame clones, though not all of them. Of 120,000 or so clones in the sample, over 65% are singletons; the top ten hold about 1.7%. Sequencing used PBMCs. Source of these receptors: a man between 18 and 35 years old in good health and CMV-seronegative. The CDR3 runs from the conserved cysteine through the conserved F or W. D genes are given only for firm matches. Clone size is given for some rows only: seen once, a few or many times, or a class if the clone is expanded.

D	V	size	J	DNA	CDR3
NA	TRBV6-5	NA	TRBJ2-5	TGTGCCAGCAGTTGGGGACTTACCCAAGAGACCCAGTACTTC	CASSWGLTQETQYF
NA	TRBV13	NA	TRBJ2-1	TGTGCCAGCAGCTTAAACTCCTTCTACAATGAGCAGTTCTTC	CASSLNSFYNEQFF
TRBD1	TRBV9	NA	TRBJ2-1	TGTGCCAGCAGCGCCGGGACAGGGGGAATCAATGAGCAGTTCTTC	CASSAGTGGINEQFF
NA	TRBV5-4	NA	TRBJ2-4	TGTGCCAGCAGCTTCAAAGGGGCCACTCAGTACTTC	CASSFKGATQYF
TRBD2	TRBV28	NA	TRBJ2-5	TGTGCCAGCAGTTTAACTAGCGGGGGGCAGGAGACCCAGTACTTC	CASSLTSGGQETQYF
NA	TRBV7-2	NA	TRBJ1-2	TGTGCCAGCAGCTCCCGGGCAGGGGCGATCTATGGCTACACCTTC	CASSSRAGAIYGYTF
NA	TRBV20-1	NA	TRBJ1-1	TGCAGTGCTCGGGGGGACACTGAAGCTTTCTTT	CSARGDTEAFF
NA	TRBV6-5	NA	TRBJ2-1	TGTGCCAGCAGTTTCAGGGATGAGCAGTTCTTC	CASSFRDEQFF
NA	TRBV6-4	few	TRBJ1-1	TGTGCCAGCAGTGAGCGTGGGAACACTGAAGCTTTCTTT	CASSERGNTEAFF
TRBD2	TRBV5-1	NA	TRBJ2-3	TGCGCCAGCAGCACAAGCGGGGGGACTAGCACAGATACGCAGTATTTT	CASSTSGGTSTDTQYF
TRBD2	TRBV19	NA	TRBJ2-1	TGTGCCAGTAGTATGGCGGGGGGGCCGAGGAATGAGCAGTTCTTC	CASSMAGGPRNEQFF
NA	TRBV6-1	NA	TRBJ1-6	TGTGCCAGCAGGGAAATGGACAATTATAATTCACCCCTCCACTTT	CASREMDNYNSPLHF
NA	TRBV5-1	NA	TRBJ1-5	TGCGCCAGCAGCAAATGGACAGATAATAGCAATCAGCCCCAGCATTTT	CASSKWTDNSNQPQHF
NA	TRBV6-5	NA	TRBJ2-7	TGTGCCAGCAGTTATTCCCCCAACTACGAGCAGTACTTC	CASSYSPNYEQYF
NA	TRBV4-3	NA	TRBJ1-2	TGCGCCAGCAGCCAAGAGTCGGGCGGGGTTGGGTTTAGTGGCTACACCTTC	CASSQESGGVGFSGYTF
NA	TRBV6-5	NA	TRBJ1-5	TGTGCCAGCAGTTTCCCGGGGGATCAGCCCCAGCATTTT	CASSFPGDQPQHF
NA	TRBV19	NA	TRBJ1-4	TGTGCCAGTAGGAAGGACAGCCGACCCCTTAGTGAAAAACTGTTTTTT	CASRKDSRPLSEKLFF
TRBD1	TRBV6-1	NA	TRBJ2-7	TGTGCCAGTTACAGGGGTGCCGAGCAGTACTTC	CASYRGAEQYF
NA	TRBV19	NA	TRBJ1-5	TGTGCCAGTAGTATAGGACAGGGCAATCAGCCCCAGCATTTT	CASSIGQGNQPQHF
TRBD1	TRBV6-6	once	TRBJ2-1	TGTGCCAGCACCCCATGGGACAGGGGTAACAATGAGCAGTTCTTC	CASTPWDRGNNEQFF
TRBD1	TRBV5-5	NA	TRBJ1-4	TGTGCCAGCAGCCAGGTCGGGACAGGCAATGAAAAACTGTTTTTT	CASSQVGTGNEKLFF
TRBD2	TRBV7-3	NA	TRBJ2-1	TGTGCCAGCAGCTTTGGACTAGCCGAGCAGTTCTTC	CASSFGLAEQFF
TRBD1	TRBV15	NA	TRBJ1-4	TGTGCCACCAGCAGAGGGACAGGGAGGGAAAAACTGTTTTTT	CATSRGTGREKLFF
NA	TRBV11-2	NA	TRBJ2-1	TGTGCCAGCAGCTTAATCGCGGGGGCCGGTGAGCAGTTCTTC	CASSLIAGAGEQFF
TRBD2	TRBV11-2	NA	TRBJ2-1	TGTGCCAGCAGCCGGACTAGCGGGGGGAGCAATGAGCAGTTCTTC	CASSRTSGGSNEQFF
NA	TRBV28	NA	TRBJ2-1	TGTGCCAGCAGTTTAAGGGAAAGACAGGCGCAATGGACTCTCGTAAATAGTTTGCGTAATGAGCAGTTCTTC	CASSLRERQAQWTLVNSLRNEQFF
TRBD2	TRBV11-2	NA	TRBJ2-1	TGTGCCAGCAGCATCGGGACTAGCGGGGGACAGCAGTTCTTC	CASSIGTSGGQQFF